Listed here are 25 T cell receptor beta chains from one sample, sequenced in a study of blood T cells in healthy people across ages. Using a J-beta primer mix together with a sample-barcoded 5' primer, a second PCR was run for roughly 7 to 11 cycles. TCRdb recomputed calls from the 5' RACE reads with MiXCR, one row per CDR3 protein. This table has some 1.6 million distinct CDR3 sequences, about 35% appearing once. The sequencing sample was made of blood. These receptors were obtained from a woman aged 25 to 39 in good health.

This clonotype was observed once. The junction and the germline gene differ at one end; a read error may be behind it. V is TRBV20-1 and J is TRBJ1-4, with D possibly TRBD1 on 5 matching bases. The CDR3 is 14 residues long. Germline lookup yields CDR1 DFQATT and CDR2 SNEGSKA (reference sequence). The CDR3 is CGASHGTQREKLFF. In DNA form, the CDR3 reads TGCGGTGCTAGTCACGGGACCCAGCGCGAGAAACTGTTTTTT.

The chain links TRBV20-1 to TRBJ2-5, with TRBD2 identical over 9 bases. This CDR3 is 15 amino acids long. From germline, CDR1 is DFQATT and CDR2 SNEGSKA (reference sequence). The V gene end was trimmed by 0 bases and the J gene end by 4 bases; junction bases not matched to a gene: 6. CDR3 region: CSARDLAGRRETQYF. In nucleotides, the CDR3 is TGCAGTGCTAGAGACCTAGCGGGGCGCCGAGAGACCCAGTACTTC.

The chain couples TRBV28 to TRBJ2-4, with unresolved D. Germline V lookup: CDR1 MDHEN, CDR2 SYDVKM. V lost 2 bases, J lost 13 bases, and 9 bases lay in between. CDR3 length equals 11 residues. As DNA, the CDR3 is TGTGCCAGCAGTTTAGGTCGGGTACAGTACTTC. Residues: CASSLGRVQYF. Based on the CDR3 plus reference TRBV28 and TRBJ2-4, the full variable domain is DVKVTQSSRYLVKRTGEKVFLECVQDMDHENMFWYRQDPGLGLRLIYFSYDVKMKEKGDIPEGYSVSREKKERFSLILESASTNQTSMYLCASSLGRVQYFGAGTRLSVL.

V usage is TRBV7-7 and J usage is TRBJ2-1; weak D call: TRBD1 (7 bases). Looked up from germline, CDR1 is SSHAT and CDR2 is FNYEAQ (reference sequence). The CDR3 has 16 residues. The V gene lost 5 bases and the J gene lost 2 bases, with 16 bases spanning the gap. CDR3 residues: CASSRGTAPPYNEQFF. The CDR3 DNA reads TGTGCCAGCAGCCGGGGGACAGCACCCCCCTACAATGAGCAGTTCTTC.

The V call is TRBV7-2, the J call TRBJ1-2, with D possibly being TRBD1 (6 bases). The germline CDR1 and CDR2 sequences are SGHTA and FQGNSA. Trimming cost V 7 bases and J 4 bases, with 19 bases left between them. The CDR3 has 15 amino acids. The chain's CDR3 is CASTRQGQGTYGYTF. In nucleotides, the CDR3 is TGTGCCAGCACTCGCCAGGGGCAGGGGACCTATGGCTACACCTTC.

In its sample, this clonotype was seen many times. V and J are TRBV4-1 and TRBJ2-5, with TRBD2 as a possible D gene (6 bases). The DNA end is more similar to TRBJ2-7, so the J call may be wrong. This CDR3 has 14 residues. Germline V gene data show CDR1 as MGHRA and CDR2 as YSYEKL. CDR3 residues: CASSRGDLLPEQYF. The CDR3 nucleotides are TGCGCCAGCAGCCGCGGGGACCTCCTTCCCGAGCAGTACTTC.

Here the CDR3 reads CASSLYGTSGRDYEQYF. CDR3 nucleotides: TGCGCCAGCAGCTTGTACGGGACTAGCGGGAGGGACTACGAGCAGTACTTC. V is TRBV5-1 and J is TRBJ2-7; TRBD2 matches at 16 bases. The CDR3 length is 17 residues. The trim removed 1 base at V and 3 bases at J, leaving 4 bases unmatched. Germline V CDR1 and CDR2: SGHRS, YFSETQ.

The rearrangement links TRBV5-1 to TRBJ2-7; unclear D gene. From germline, CDR1 is SGHRS and CDR2 YFSETQ. The CDR3 length is 15 residues. Trimming took off 0 bases at V and 0 bases at J, with 10 bases between the two ends. The CDR3 coding sequence is TGCGCCAGCAGCTTGGCCGACGGCATCTCCTACGAGCAGTACTTC. It encodes CASSLADGISYEQYF.

This clonotype was seen a few times. The chain recombines TRBV20-1 with TRBJ1-1; D is undetermined. The CDR3 runs to 12 residues. V lost 1 base, J lost 1 base, and 4 bases lay in between. Germline loops: CDR1 DFQATT, CDR2 SNEGSKA (reference sequence). CDR3 sequence reads: CSARGWNTEAFF. CDR3 DNA sequence: TGCAGTGCTAGAGGCTGGAACACTGAAGCTTTCTTT.

This clonotype appeared a few times. This chain links TRBV20-1 with TRBJ2-7, with D possibly TRBD2 on 6 matching bases. The ends were cut back, 6 bases at V and 5 bases at J, with 17 bases in the middle. This CDR3 has 13 amino acids. In germline, CDR1 is DFQATT, CDR2 SNEGSKA (reference sequence). CDR3 amino acids: CSARAGTLNEQYF. The DNA for the CDR3 is TGCAGTGCCAGGGCGGGGACTTTAAACGAGCAGTACTTC.

In this sample, this clonotype turned up a few times. The CDR3 region is CASSFHPGQGPYNEQFF. Here the CDR3 DNA reads TGTGCCAGCAGTTTTCACCCGGGACAGGGGCCCTACAATGAGCAGTTCTTC. The chain links TRBV27 to TRBJ2-1; 10 bases align to TRBD1. Trimming took 3 bases from V and 2 from J; bases not matched to a gene: 7. This CDR3 is built from 17 residues. The germline V gene has CDR1 MNHEY and CDR2 SMNVEV (reference sequence).

A few counts support this clonotype. This chain joins TRBV7-2 and TRBJ2-5, with TRBD2 matching 8 bases. This CDR3 has 15 residues. From germline, CDR1 is SGHTA and CDR2 FQGNSA. Unmatched junction bases numbered 7, after V lost 2 bases and J lost 5 bases. In DNA, the CDR3 is TGTGCCAGCAGCTTAATCGGGGGGGCCGACGAGACCCAGTACTTC. This gives the protein CASSLIGGADETQYF. Full variable domain (outside the CDR3, taken from reference TRBV7-2 and TRBJ2-5): GAGVSQSPSNKVTEKGKDVELRCDPISGHTALYWYRQSLGQGLEFLIYFQGNSAPDKSGLPSDRFSAERTGGSVSTLTIQRTQQEDSAVYLCASSLIGGADETQYFGPGTRLLVL.

This clonotype has at least ten counts. The V gene is TRBV27, the J gene TRBJ1-6; D may be TRBD1 (6 bases). The V end was cut by 6 bases, the J end by 8 bases, with 14 bases between. This CDR3 is 14 amino acids long. In germline, CDR1 is MNHEY, CDR2 SMNVEV (reference sequence). CDR3 protein: CASRPRGADSPLHF. In DNA, the CDR3 is TGTGCCAGCAGGCCCAGGGGCGCGGATTCACCCCTCCACTTT.

This clonotype showed up just once. The chain couples TRBV3-1 to TRBJ2-2; D is unresolved. The germline V and J ends were trimmed by 4 bases and 6 bases, with 9 bases remaining between them. CDR1 and CDR2 (germline): LGHDT, YNNKEL (reference sequence). The CDR3 loop spans 13 amino acids. For the CDR3, the DNA is TGTGCCAGCAGCCTAGCAGACCCCGGGGAGCTGTTTTTT. It yields the protein CASSLADPGELFF.

The chain couples TRBV7-6 to TRBJ2-1, with 12 bases identical to TRBD2. The length of the CDR3 is 17 residues. J was trimmed by 9 bases and V by 4 bases; bases with no gene match: 13. Germline assignment: CDR1 SGHVS and CDR2 FNYEAQ. The CDR3 bases are TGTGCCAGCAGCTCTAAGGGAGAAGGACTAGCGGGATTTGAGCAGTTCTTC. Translated, it gives CASSSKGEGLAGFEQFF. Full variable domain (remainder filled in from reference TRBV7-6 and TRBJ2-1): GAGVSQSPRYKVTKRGQDVALRCDPISGHVSLYWYRQALGQGPEFLTYFNYEAQQDKSGLPNDRFSAERPEGSISTLTIQRTEQRDSAMYRCASSSKGEGLAGFEQFFGPGTRLTVL.

The rearrangement joins TRBV4-1 to TRBJ1-1, with D maybe TRBD1 (6 bases). V was shortened by 6 bases and J by 7 bases, with 21 bases between the two germline ends. The CDR3 sequence is 15 residues long. In germline, CDR1 is MGHRA, CDR2 YSYEKL. The CDR3 sequence: CASRLTGSGRREAFF. The CDR3 DNA sequence: TGCGCCAGCAGACTTACAGGGTCGGGGCGGCGTGAAGCTTTCTTT.

V and J are TRBV12-3 or TRBV12-4 and TRBJ2-7; 10 bases fit TRBD2. The CDR3 runs 16 residues. V lost 5 bases to trimming and J lost 3 bases; unmatched junction nucleotides: 10. The CDR3 nucleotides read TGTGCCAGCAGTCTCCACAAAACTAGCGGGAACTACGAGCAGTACTTC. It translates to CASSLHKTSGNYEQYF.

This clonotype was detected a few times. One end of the junction is discordant with germline, which a read error may explain. The chain has TRBV7-6 and TRBJ2-1; 14 nucleotides agree with TRBD2. The CDR3 sequence is 14 residues long. The germline V gene encodes CDR1 SGHVS and CDR2 FNYEAQ. The CDR3 coding sequence is TGTGCCAGTAGCTTCCGGACTAGCGGGGGGGAGCAGTTCTTC. Translated, it gives CASSFRTSGGEQFF.

J is TRBJ1-2 and V is TRBV5-5; D not resolved. V lost 4 bases to trimming and J lost 0 bases, with 16 bases between them. The CDR3 is 16 residues long. CDR1 is SGHKS, CDR2 YYEKEE, per germline (reference sequence). The CDR3, as DNA: TGTGCCAGCAGCCTATCCCCGGAGACCTCTAACTATGGCTACACCTTC. Amino acid sequence: CASSLSPETSNYGYTF.

This rearrangement joins TRBV4-1 to TRBJ2-1; no firm D call. Germline V gives CDR1 MGHRA, CDR2 YSYEKL. Trimming took 0 bases from V and 3 from J, leaving 9 bases between them. CDR3 length: 15 residues. The CDR3 sequence: CASSQDSGYYNEQFF. DNA of the CDR3: TGCGCCAGCAGCCAAGATTCGGGCTACTACAATGAGCAGTTCTTC.

The V call is TRBV3-1, the J call TRBJ2-7; 14 bases align to TRBD2. Germline V CDR1 and CDR2: LGHDT, YNNKEL (reference sequence). The V gene end was trimmed by 2 bases and the J gene end by 12 bases; junction bases not matched to a gene: 9. CDR3 size: 15 residues. The CDR3 region has the DNA TGTGCCAGCAGCCAATTCGGGACTAGCGGGGGACGGAGGTACTTC. This translates into CASSQFGTSGGRRYF.

The V gene is TRBV2, the J gene TRBJ2-3, with D possibly TRBD2 on 5 matching bases. Germline V gene data show CDR1 as SNHLY and CDR2 as FYNNEI. V was trimmed by 5 bases and J by 2 bases, leaving 11 bases between them. CDR3 length equals 14 residues. The CDR3 DNA reads as TGTGCCAGCAGTCTAGCTTCTAACACAGATACGCAGTATTTT. It codes for CASSLASNTDTQYF.

V is TRBV21-1 and J is TRBJ2-4; the DNA was not compared with TRBD1, the D call given in the table. TRBV21-1 constitutes a pseudogene. The CDR3 extends over 12 amino acids. CDR3 protein: CATLTGIGIQYF. Written as DNA, the CDR3 is TGTGCCACCTTGACAGGGATAGGCATTCAGTACTTC.

The chain joins TRBV4-1 to TRBJ2-7; maybe TRBD1 (6 bases). Near its end, the DNA agrees better with TRBJ2-5, so the J call may be wrong. The length of the CDR3 is 16 residues. CDR1 MGHRA and CDR2 YSYEKL come from the germline V gene. In DNA form, the CDR3 reads TGCGCCAGCAGCCAAGTTGCCGAGACAGGTGCCAGGACCCAGTACTTC. Encoded protein: CASSQVAETGARTQYF.

This clonotype was counted a few times. The rearrangement uses TRBV6-2 or TRBV6-3 and TRBJ1-1; D ambiguous. CDR3 size: 15 residues. Germline V CDR1 and CDR2: MNHEY, SVGEGT. The V and J ends lost 2 bases and 0 bases respectively, with 10 bases between them. CDR3 sequence: CASSYAGKVNTEAFF. In nucleotides, the CDR3 is TGTGCCAGCAGTTACGCCGGGAAAGTGAACACTGAAGCTTTCTTT.